Presented here are 13 T cell receptor beta chains from one specimen sequenced in a study of regulatory T cells in long-lasting Graves disease. Time point of the sample: newly diagnosed GD, antithyroid drugs for less than 3 months. RNA extracted from PBMCs served as the sequencing template. TCR beta libraries were built with iRepertoire HTBI primers and Arm-PCR of CDR3 regions. TCRdb called the multiplex PCR reads again in MiXCR, with one record for every CDR3 protein. The sample contains over 500,000 distinct CDR3 sequences, approximately 15% of which appear only once. The same data also contributed to another study, on T cells in Graves' hyperthyroidism and ophthalmopathy.

Specimen: peripheral blood mononuclear cells (PBMCs), collected at new diagnosis, from a patient treated with antithyroid drugs. These receptors all stem from a woman between 25 and 40 years old with Graves disease.

The chain uses TRBV24-1 and TRBJ2-7; no definite D call. The CDR3 extends over 14 amino acids. V lost 4 bases, J lost 4 bases, and 13 bases lay in between. Germline CDR1 and CDR2: KGHDR and SFDVKD. The CDR3 region has the DNA TGTGCCACCAGTGACCCCGGGCCTCGGTACGAGCAGTACTTC. Residues: CATSDPGPRYEQYF.

Ten or more counts support this clonotype. The genes are TRBV28 and TRBJ2-7; D possibly uses TRBD1 or TRBD2 (5 bases each). Germline V lookup: CDR1 MDHEN, CDR2 SYDVKM. V was trimmed by 8 bases and J by 0 bases, leaving 14 bases between them. This CDR3 contains 14 residues. The CDR3 bases are TGTGCCAGCCGTGGGAGTGGGGCCTCCTACGAGCAGTACTTC. It codes for CASRGSGASYEQYF. The variable domain in full, with the rest retrieved from reference TRBV28 and TRBJ2-7, is DVKVTQSSRYLVKRTGEKVFLECVQDMDHENMFWYRQDPGLGLRLIYFSYDVKMKEKGDIPEGYSVSREKKERFSLILESASTNQTSMYLCASRGSGASYEQYFGPGTRLTVT.

This sequence joins TRBV6-2 or TRBV6-3 and TRBJ1-3, with no clear D. V lost 2 bases and J lost 4, with 3 bases in between. CDR3 size: 12 residues. Germline CDR1 MNHEY, CDR2 SVGEGT. The CDR3: CASSYAGNTIYF. CDR3 DNA sequence: TGTGCCAGCAGTTACGCAGGAAACACCATATATTTT.

This clonotype was detected many times. The genes are TRBV3-1 and TRBJ2-3; unclear D gene. Trimming pared 1 base from V and 2 bases from J, leaving 4 bases between. Germline CDR1 reads LGHDT; CDR2 reads YNNKEL (reference sequence). The CDR3 is 13 amino acids. CDR3 loop: CASSQAVTDTQYF. CDR3 coding DNA: TGTGCCAGCAGCCAAGCGGTCACAGATACGCAGTATTTT.

This clonotype has just a few counts. The chain couples TRBV4-1 to TRBJ2-7; D is unresolved. Germline loops: CDR1 MGHRA, CDR2 YSYEKL. The length of the CDR3 is 14 residues. Trimming took 0 bases from V and 3 from J, leaving 9 bases between them. CDR3 sequence (DNA): TGCGCCAGCAGCCAAGATCCCGGTCTCTACGAGCAGTACTTC. Translation: CASSQDPGLYEQYF.

A few counts support this clonotype. This rearrangement joins TRBV9 to TRBJ2-6; a possible D gene is TRBD2 (6 bases). The V end was cut by 0 bases, the J end by 2 bases, with 12 bases between. The CDR3 has 17 residues. Germline-derived CDR1 and CDR2 are SGDLS and YYNGEE. CDR3 residues: CASSVGISGAGANVLTF. CDR3 coding DNA: TGTGCCAGCAGCGTAGGGATCTCGGGGGCTGGGGCCAACGTCCTGACTTTC.

V and J are TRBV28 and TRBJ2-4, with D possibly TRBD2 on 5 matching bases. Germline assignment: CDR1 MDHEN and CDR2 SYDVKM. V dropped 7 bases and J dropped 9 bases, with 16 bases sitting between them. The CDR3 runs 13 residues. The CDR3 DNA is TGTGCCAGCATCTCCCACGCCCGGGGCATTCAGTACTTC. It specifies CASISHARGIQYF.

To note about this clonotype: This may come from a read error, since a much larger clone is one base off. The chain recombines TRBV7-8 with TRBJ2-7, with D possibly TRBD2 on 7 matching bases. Germline V lookup: CDR1 SGHVS, CDR2 FQNEAQ. The CDR3 runs 15 residues. Here the CDR3 reads CASSSRGGGGVELYF. The CDR3 DNA sequence: TGTGCCAGCAGCTCTAGAGGGGGGGGAGGTGTCGAGCTGTACTTC.

This clonotype was observed many times. This sequence joins TRBV12-3 or TRBV12-4 and TRBJ1-5; D is uncertain. There are 15 residues in the CDR3. V dropped 1 base and J dropped 4 bases, with 11 bases sitting between them. CDR3 nucleotides: TGTGCCAGCAGTTTAGTTACAGCGGGAAATCAGCCCCAGCATTTT. Amino acid sequence: CASSLVTAGNQPQHF.

The chain couples TRBV27 to TRBJ1-6, with 7 bases aligning to TRBD1. Germline-derived CDR1 and CDR2 are MNHEY and SMNVEV (reference sequence). V shed 5 bases and J 5 bases; nucleotides not matched to a gene: 3. The CDR3 runs to 14 residues. CDR3 bases: TGTGCCAGCAGTAGGGACAGAGATAATTCACCCCTCCACTTT. It translates to CASSRDRDNSPLHF.

At least ten counts were recorded for this clonotype. This chain links TRBV2 with TRBJ1-5, with D perhaps TRBD1 (5 bases). CDR3 length: 17 residues. Trimming stripped 3 bases from V and 3 bases from J, with 18 bases between. The germline CDR1 and CDR2 sequences are SNHLY and FYNNEI. CDR3 coding DNA: TGTGCCAGCAGTGAGGGTGCAGCTACTGGGGCCAATCAGCCCCAGCATTTT. As protein: CASSEGAATGANQPQHF.

CDR3 sequence (DNA): TGTGCCAGCAGCGGGGGGGGTGAGAACACCGGGGAGCTGTTTTTT. Its protein product is CASSGGGENTGELFF. The chain has TRBV9 and TRBJ2-2; TRBD2 agrees at 7 bases. V dropped 3 bases and J dropped 1; count of bases not matched to a gene: 3. Germline CDR1 and CDR2: SGDLS and YYNGEE. This CDR3 has 15 amino acids.

This clonotype turned up a few times. V and J are TRBV29-1 and TRBJ2-2; D is uncertain. Germline V gene data show CDR1 as SQVTM and CDR2 as ANQGSEA. The CDR3 sequence is 12 residues long. With 7 bases removed from V and 7 bases from J, the gap between germline ends came to 13 bases. Here the CDR3 reads CSAEVWFGELFF. Here the CDR3 DNA reads TGCAGCGCCGAAGTTTGGTTCGGGGAGCTGTTTTTT.